Included here is one T cell receptor (beta chain) sequence, with context. Its cognate antigen has yet to be identified. Base quality data are lacking; no much larger clone is found one base away. What this sample's time point label stands for: patch test 3, about 24 weeks after DPC sensitization. The sample's treatment or condition label, in plain terms: therapeutic diphenylcyclopropenone sensitization with weekly scalp DPC. At every patch-test visit, the blood draw took place before the patch test was put on. To be eligible, patients had to be aged 18 to 70, diagnosed with alopecia and judged suitable for DPC therapy, while pregnant patients were excluded. Total RNA was isolated from unfractionated whole blood collected in Tempus Blood RNA tubes. These data originate in a study of human T cells and chemical hapten exposure (dated by TCRdb to about 2021). Looking at the study overall: For sensitization, 2% DPC in acetone was applied to a roughly 2 cm by roughly 2 cm area of upper inner arm skin. Libraries were combined into a pool for sequencing, and differences in TCR yield between samples came mainly from small differences in library volumes within the pool. Weekly therapeutic DPC doses were additionally applied to the scalp of patients throughout the roughly 25-week study period. Patient blood was sampled pre-sensitization (week 0) and at 2, 6 and about 24 weeks after DPC sensitization. Patch tests used Finn chambers with 0.01% DPC on the upper back, scored after 6 days by International Contact Dermatitis Research Group standards. Most of the patients in the cohort were female, and the cohort covered alopecia areata with under or over 50% scalp involvement, alopecia totalis and alopecia universalis. The study tracked peripheral blood TCR repertoire changes in vivo during primary and secondary sensitization to the hapten diphenylcyclopropenone (DPC) in alopecia patients. Roughly 30 alopecia patients provided blood for TCR sequencing at one to four time points (pre-sensitization, 2, 6 and 24 weeks). Results and caveats for the whole study, not just this receptor: Significantly more large CDR3 similarity clusters were formed by expanded TCRs than by pre-sensitization or healthy control sets, consistent with antigen-driven responses. No change with DPC sensitization was found in the number of TCRs above 1 in 1000 frequency, and no evidence of global repertoire structure alterations was found. Patch test score correlated positively with the number of PT1 expanded TCRs, reaching significance at thresholds 8, 16 and 32 but not at 4. All patients had alopecia, a presumed autoimmune disease, so their immune response might differ from that of healthy individuals. Repeated subsampling changed both the strength of the expansion versus patch-test correlation and the threshold at which that correlation became significant.

From cysteine to phenylalanine, the CDR3 is 16 amino acids long. The read is trimmed to its CDR3 DNA, 48 bases read in frame from base 1. CDR1 and CDR2, per the germline V gene, are SGDLS and YYNGEE. V ends up 3 bases short and J 5 bases short, with an unmatched junction base count of 10. Libraries were built with RACE. The instrument given in TCRdb is NextSeq 500. During library preparation, unique molecular identifiers were attached to individual cDNA molecules so that TCRs could be counted quantitatively and reproducibly. Both TCR alpha and TCR beta chains were sequenced from each blood RNA sample. As for the authors' bioinformatics: A median of approximately 100,000 TCRs per sample was observed, with a range of roughly 20,000 to 750,000. The Decombinator software suite was used to annotate the V, J and CDR3 of the TCR reads. For the PS versus PT1 abundance plots, all samples were subsampled to the same number of TCRs (28,000). TCRs were defined as expanded if absent before sensitization and observed at least eight times at the 2-week time point. TCRdb handled the public reads itself, with Q25 trimming in fastp and clone calling in MiXCR, and kept productive beta chains. Rows with one shared CDR3 protein collapse into an entry with the most common genes and DNA. In this record, the V and J calls reflect TCRdb's handling and not the investigators' own analysis. This sample lists some 96,000 distinct CDR3 sequences; 25% to 35% were detected once. The ten top clones hold 10% of the sample.

The sequence was obtained from a man aged 40-49 years with alopecia areata. Some clones in this sample may be carry-over from other donors' samples. The input for sequencing was whole blood, taken in connection with sensitization to the hapten diphenylcyclopropenone (DPC). The chain joins TRBV9 to TRBJ2-2; 7 bases in the junction line up with TRBD2. Here the CDR3 is given as CASSAPVGGWTGELFF. The nucleotide sequence reads TGTGCCAGCAGCGCCCCCGTGGGAGGGTGGACCGGGGAGCTGTTTTTT.